The 22 T cell receptor beta chains in this list originate from one sample, sequenced in a study of blood T cell repertoires in COVID-19 (dated by TCRdb to the early 2020s). Libraries were constructed by the immunoSEQ multiplex PCR assay. TCRdb obtained this table from immuneACCESS and retained in-frame rearrangements with V and J assigned. These tables miss some clones; where compared with another copy, unresolved V genes account for less than half of the shortfall, and the remainder is unexplained. This sample lists around 500,000 clones; 70% to 90% were detected once. In total, the top ten clones hold roughly 8.5% of the sample. Sequencing was performed on PBMCs or T cells enriched from blood (not recorded which). These receptors originate from an older woman who had recovered from COVID-19.

The V gene is TRBV11-2, the J gene TRBJ1-1, with a weak D call TRBD1 (5 bases). V was pared by 2 bases and J by 0 bases, with 13 bases between. From germline, CDR1 is SGHAT and CDR2 FQNNGV. The CDR3 consists of 16 residues. The CDR3, as DNA: TGTGCCAGCAGCTTAATGGGGGGGTCCATGAACACTGAAGCTTTCTTT. It specifies CASSLMGGSMNTEAFF. The full variable domain, with the rest looked up from reference TRBV11-2 and TRBJ1-1, is EAGVAQSPRYKIIEKRQSVAFWCNPISGHATLYWYQQILGQGPKLLIQFQNNGVVDDSQLPKDRFSAERLKGVDSTLKIQPAKLEDSAVYLCASSLMGGSMNTEAFFGQGTRLTVV.

The chain uses TRBV6-2 or TRBV6-3 and TRBJ2-7, with D hard to call. Deletions cut 4 bases from V and 2 bases from J, with 6 bases between. The CDR3 is made up of 12 amino acids. The germline gives CDR1 MNHEY, CDR2 SVGEGT. The CDR3 nucleotides read TGTGCCAGCAGTTTCGGAGCCTACGAGCAGTACGTC. Protein sequence: CASSFGAYEQYV.

This clone came up once. The chain is built from TRBV24-1 and TRBJ2-6, with D uncertain. This CDR3 has 15 amino acids. Germline V gives CDR1 KGHDR, CDR2 SFDVKD. V gave up 1 base and J gave up 4 bases, with 7 bases separating them. CDR3 in amino acids: CATSDFRSGANVLTF. In DNA form, the CDR3 reads TGTGCCACCAGTGATTTCCGGAGCGGGGCCAACGTCCTGACTTTC.

The rearrangement joins TRBV4-2 to TRBJ1-1; 9 positions agree with TRBD1. The CDR3 is 15 amino acids. Germline V gene sequence: CDR1 LGHNA, CDR2 YNFKEQ. Trimming at V came to 3 bases and at J to 4 bases, leaving 6 bases not matched to a gene. CDR3 sequence (DNA): TGTGCCAGCAGCCAGTCGACAGGGGGGACCACTGAAGCTTTCTTT. This encodes CASSQSTGGTTEAFF.

This clone was seen a single time. This sequence joins TRBV18 and TRBJ2-7; TRBD2 might be the D (6 bases). The CDR3 spans 13 residues. Germline V gene lookup returns CDR1 KGHSH and CDR2 LQKENI. V lost 4 bases and J lost 3, with 10 bases in between. The CDR3 DNA reads as TGTGCCAGCTCACGGCGGGAAGACTACGAGCAGTACGTC. Its protein product is CASSRREDYEQYV.

The chain has TRBV6-2 or TRBV6-3 and TRBJ1-1, with 9 positions matching TRBD1. Germline values: CDR1 MNHEY, CDR2 SVGEGT. This CDR3 has 16 residues. The ends lost 5 bases at V and 5 bases at J; junction bases unmatched: 12. CDR3 DNA: TGTGCCAGCAGTGAGCGGACAGGGGCGCGAGAAACTGAAGCTTTCTTT. Amino acids: CASSERTGARETEAFF.

The V call is TRBV7-8, the J call TRBJ2-2, with 10 bases fitting TRBD1. V trimming: 6 bases; J trimming: 7 bases; junction bases outside the gene matches: 17. The CDR3 is 18 residues long. Germline V gene lookup returns CDR1 SGHVS and CDR2 FQNEAQ. The CDR3 region is CASSPGSGTGVFGGELFF. The CDR3 DNA reads as TGTGCCAGCAGTCCAGGTTCCGGGACAGGGGTATTTGGCGGGGAGCTGTTTTTT.

This chain joins TRBV3-1 (or the pseudogene TRBV3-2) and TRBJ2-7; 8 nucleotides agree with TRBD1. With 1 base clipped from V and 10 bases from J, the junction kept 15 bases outside the gene matches. Germline CDR1 LGHDT, CDR2 YNNKEL (reference sequence). This CDR3 contains 16 residues. The CDR3 nucleotides read TGTGCCAGCAGCCAAGGCCCAGCCGCAGGGGGCATGGGTCAGTACTTC. Amino acid sequence: CASSQGPAAGGMGQYF.

The V and J genes are TRBV4-1 and TRBJ1-2; TRBD1 is a possible D gene (5 bases). The germline V gene has CDR1 MGHRA and CDR2 YSYEKL. The CDR3 totals 14 residues. The ends were cut back, 6 bases at V and 1 base at J, with 12 bases in the middle. CDR3 region: CASSAGGGNYGYTF. The CDR3 nucleotides are TGCGCCAGCAGTGCCGGGGGAGGTAACTATGGCTACACCTTC.

This chain links TRBV12-3 or TRBV12-4 with TRBJ2-1; D is undetermined. CDR3 length: 12 amino acids. V lost 5 bases and J 9 bases, leaving 11 bases between the germline ends. For the CDR3, the DNA is TGTGCCAGCAGTACCCGATTCAGTGAGCAGTTCTTC. Protein sequence: CASSTRFSEQFF.

The chain couples TRBV3-1 (or the pseudogene TRBV3-2) to TRBJ1-4, with D tentatively TRBD1 (5 bases). V gave up 2 bases and J gave up 8 bases, with 12 bases separating them. Germline CDR1 LGHDT, CDR2 YNNKEL (reference sequence). CDR3 length: 14 amino acids. The CDR3 sequence is CASSQKGLGEKLFF. The CDR3 DNA is TGTGCCAGCAGCCAAAAGGGGTTAGGAGAAAAACTGTTTTTT.

The count of this clone is one. V is TRBV3-1 (or the pseudogene TRBV3-2) and J is TRBJ1-2, with TRBD1 matching 7 bases. This CDR3 has 14 amino acids. Trimming removed 4 bases from V and 6 bases from J; junction bases left unmatched: 8. Germline CDR1 reads LGHDT; CDR2 reads YNNKEL (reference sequence). The CDR3 sequence is CASSLGTVRDGYTF. In DNA form, the CDR3 reads TGTGCCAGCAGCCTCGGGACAGTGAGAGATGGCTACACCTTC.

The J gene is TRBJ2-6, the V gene TRBV18, with TRBD2 matching over 7 bases. This CDR3 has 17 residues. Germline V gene data show CDR1 as KGHSH and CDR2 as LQKENI. Unmatched junction bases numbered 7, after V lost 0 bases and J lost 5 bases. The CDR3 loop is CASSPPRGEGRANVLTF. CDR3 coding DNA: TGTGCCAGCTCACCACCGCGCGGGGAGGGTCGGGCCAACGTCCTGACTTTC.

In regard to this clone: The same CDR3 is also encoded by other DNA sequences in this sample. The chain is built from TRBV7-2 and TRBJ1-2; no clear D. V dropped 1 base and J dropped 4 bases, with 7 bases sitting between them. CDR1 and CDR2 (germline): SGHTA, FQGNSA. The length of the CDR3 is 13 residues. The CDR3 DNA reads TGTGCCAGCAGCTTAGATCGTTCCTATGGCTACACCTTC. Amino acid sequence: CASSLDRSYGYTF.

The chain links TRBV3-1 (or the pseudogene TRBV3-2) to TRBJ2-6; D is unresolved. Trimming removed 3 bases at V and 2 bases at J, with 5 bases between. Germline V lookup: CDR1 LGHDT, CDR2 YNNKEL (reference sequence). This CDR3 is 14 amino acids long. The CDR3: CASSQSAGANVLTF. The CDR3 DNA is TGTGCCAGCAGCCAGTCGGCTGGGGCCAACGTCCTGACTTTC.

This chain joins TRBV6-5 and TRBJ1-5; D not resolved. V lost 2 bases and J lost 4, with 12 bases in between. The germline gives CDR1 MNHEY, CDR2 SVGAGI. This CDR3 is 15 amino acids long. The CDR3 coding sequence is TGTGCCAGCAGTTACGGGTCGGGTAGAAATCAGCCCCAGCATTTT. This sequence encodes CASSYGSGRNQPQHF.

This sequence joins TRBV24-1 and TRBJ1-2; no clear D. V was cut by 3 bases and J by 5 bases, with 9 bases left in between. CDR3 length: 13 residues. In germline, CDR1 is KGHDR, CDR2 SFDVKD. CDR3 in amino acids: CATSDGSAYGYTF. DNA for the CDR3: TGTGCCACCAGTGATGGGTCAGCGTATGGCTACACCTTC.

This sequence joins TRBV21-1 and TRBJ1-4. TRBV21-1 is a pseudogene locus. The CDR3 extends over 15 amino acids. CDR3 coding DNA: TGTGCCAGCAGCAAAGGGAGCACACTTAATGAAAAACTGTTTTTT. Encoded protein: CASSKGSTLNEKLFF.

The rearrangement links TRBV5-1 to TRBJ1-2; D gene uncertain. The CDR3 totals 14 residues. Germline V gene data show CDR1 as SGHRS and CDR2 as YFSETQ. Deletions cut 0 bases from V and 4 bases from J, with 10 bases between. CDR3 residues: CASSLEAARYGYTF. DNA for the CDR3: TGCGCCAGCAGCTTGGAGGCAGCGCGCTATGGCTACACCTTC.

V and J are TRBV5-1 and TRBJ2-1, with D tentatively TRBD2 (5 bases). V shed 1 base and J shed 9 bases, with 8 bases lying between them. Germline V lookup: CDR1 SGHRS, CDR2 YFSETQ. The CDR3 sequence is 12 residues long. CDR3 DNA sequence: TGCGCCAGCAGCTTGTTTGGGAGTGAGCAGTTCTTC. Its protein is CASSLFGSEQFF.

The chain uses TRBV24-1 and TRBJ2-1, with 10 bases that match TRBD1. The V gene's germline CDR1 is KGHDR and CDR2 SFDVKD. V dropped 4 bases and J dropped 0; count of bases not matched to a gene: 5. The CDR3 runs 17 residues. CDR3 in DNA: TGTGCCACCAGTGACACGGGGACAGGGGTCTCCTACAATGAGCAGTTCTTC. This encodes CATSDTGTGVSYNEQFF.

In this sample, this clone turned up a few times. The V gene is TRBV5-4, the J gene TRBJ1-2; D is possibly TRBD1 (6 bases). The V gene lost 3 bases and the J gene lost 0 bases, with 9 bases spanning the gap. Germline assignment: CDR1 SGHNT and CDR2 YYREEE (reference sequence). This CDR3 contains 14 residues. The CDR3 region has the DNA TGTGCCAGCAGCTCGACAGGAACTAACTATGGCTACACCTTC. Encoded protein: CASSSTGTNYGYTF.